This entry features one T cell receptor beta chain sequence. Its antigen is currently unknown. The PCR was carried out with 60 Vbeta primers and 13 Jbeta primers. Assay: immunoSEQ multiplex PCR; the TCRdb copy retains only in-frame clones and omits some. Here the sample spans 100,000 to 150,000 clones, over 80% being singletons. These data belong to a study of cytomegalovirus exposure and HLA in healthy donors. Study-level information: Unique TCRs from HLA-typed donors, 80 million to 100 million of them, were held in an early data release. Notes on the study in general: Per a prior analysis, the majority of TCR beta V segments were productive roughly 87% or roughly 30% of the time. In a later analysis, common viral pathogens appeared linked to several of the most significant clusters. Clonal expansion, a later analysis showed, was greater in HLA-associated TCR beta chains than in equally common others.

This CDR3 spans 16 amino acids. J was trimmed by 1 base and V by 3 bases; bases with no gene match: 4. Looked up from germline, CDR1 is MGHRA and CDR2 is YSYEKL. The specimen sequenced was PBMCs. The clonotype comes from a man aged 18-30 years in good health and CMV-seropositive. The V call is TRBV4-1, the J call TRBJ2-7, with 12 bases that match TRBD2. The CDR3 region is CASSHPGLAGSYEQYF. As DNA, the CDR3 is TGCGCCAGCAGCCACCCGGGACTAGCGGGTTCCTACGAGCAGTACTTC.